Described below is a single T cell receptor beta chain sequence and its context. Clones were read by immunoSEQ multiplex PCR, and TCRdb kept only the in-frame ones, dropping some. The table has about 92,000 clones, more than 75% seen once. V was shortened by 4 bases and J by 4 bases, with 9 bases between the two germline ends. This CDR3 region has 13 residues. CDR1 SGDLS and CDR2 YYNGEE come from the germline V gene. The source of the sample is a study of glioma-infiltrating T cells after dendritic cell vaccination. This clonotype was sampled from a human donor with glioblastoma. This rearrangement joins TRBV9 to TRBJ2-1, with a possible D match to TRBD1 (5 bases). The material sequenced was blood, taken before dendritic cell vaccination. The CDR3 protein is CASSPGSYNEQFF. As DNA, the CDR3 is TGTGCCAGCAGCCCAGGGTCATACAATGAGCAGTTCTTC. The entire variable domain, with the rest obtained from reference TRBV9 and TRBJ2-1, is as follows: DSGVTQTPKHLITATGQRVTLRCSPRSGDLSVYWYQQSLDQGLQFLIQYYNGEERAKGNILERFSAQQFPDLHSELNLSSLELGDSALYFCASSPGSYNEQFFGPGTRLTVL.